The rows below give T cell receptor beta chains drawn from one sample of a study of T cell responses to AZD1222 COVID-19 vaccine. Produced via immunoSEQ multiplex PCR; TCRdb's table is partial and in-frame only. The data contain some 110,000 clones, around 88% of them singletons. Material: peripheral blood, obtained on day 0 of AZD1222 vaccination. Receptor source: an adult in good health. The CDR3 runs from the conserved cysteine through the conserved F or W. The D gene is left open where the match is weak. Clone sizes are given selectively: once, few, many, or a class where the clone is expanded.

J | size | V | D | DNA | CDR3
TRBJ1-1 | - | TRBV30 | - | TGTGCCTGGAGTGCAGACAGTGGCACTGAAGCTTTCTTT | CAWSADSGTEAFF
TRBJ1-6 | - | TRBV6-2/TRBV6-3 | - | TGTGCCAGCAGTTACTCGCGCAGGGCCGGGAATTCACCCCTCCACTTT | CASSYSRRAGNSPLHF
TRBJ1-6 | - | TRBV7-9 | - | TGTGCCAGCAGCTTAGCTGGCAGAAATAATTCACCCCTCCACTTT | CASSLAGRNNSPLHF
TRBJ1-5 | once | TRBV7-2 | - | TGTGCCAGCAGCCCTCAAAGGGTCCAGCCCCAGCATTTT | CASSPQRVQPQHF
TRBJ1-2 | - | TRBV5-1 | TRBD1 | TGCGCCAGCAGCTTGGCCAGGGGGTTATATGGCTACACCTTC | CASSLARGLYGYTF
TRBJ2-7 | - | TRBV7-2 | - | TGTGCCAGCAGCTTAGCACCTTCCAGGGACTTGGTAAACGAGCAGTACTTC | CASSLAPSRDLVNEQYF
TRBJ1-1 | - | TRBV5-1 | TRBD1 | TGCGCCAGCAGACTCCAGGGGGCCGGGGACACTGAAGCTTTCTTT | CASRLQGAGDTEAFF
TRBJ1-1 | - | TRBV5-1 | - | TGCGCCAGCAGCTTGGGCAGGGAGAACACTGAAGCTTTCTTT | CASSLGRENTEAFF
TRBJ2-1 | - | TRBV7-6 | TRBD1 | TGTGCCAGCAGCTTAGCTCTGGGACAGGGAGACAATGAGCAGTTCTTC | CASSLALGQGDNEQFF
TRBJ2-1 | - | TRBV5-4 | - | TGTGCCAGCAGGGTTTATTCGCGTGTGTACAATGAGCAGTTCTTC | CASRVYSRVYNEQFF
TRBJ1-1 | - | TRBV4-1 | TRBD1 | TGCGCCAGCAGCCAAGCAGGGGGGAACACTGAAGCTTTCTTT | CASSQAGGNTEAFF
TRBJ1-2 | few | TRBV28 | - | TGTGCCAGCAGTTTATTGGCCGGGACGAGAAAATTCTATGGCTACACCTTC | CASSLLAGTRKFYGYTF
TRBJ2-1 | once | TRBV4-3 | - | TGCGCCAGCAGCCAAGCGGAGCGGCCCCGCTCCTACAATGAGCAGTTCTTC | CASSQAERPRSYNEQFF
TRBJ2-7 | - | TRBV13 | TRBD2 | TGTGCCAGCAGCACCAGGACTAGCGGAACCTCCTACGAGCAGTACTTC | CASSTRTSGTSYEQYF
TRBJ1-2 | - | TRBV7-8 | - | TGTGCCAGCAGCCGCCTACAGGGCTACACCTTC | CASSRLQGYTF
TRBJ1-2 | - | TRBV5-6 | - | TGTGCCAGCAGCTTGGGGGGCGGCTACACCTTC | CASSLGGGYTF
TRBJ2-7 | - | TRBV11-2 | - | TGTGCCAGCAGCTTAGGTGGCGGCGAGCAGTACTTC | CASSLGGGEQYF
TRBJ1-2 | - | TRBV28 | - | TGTGCCAGCAGGTCGGCCGGGGGGAACTATGGCTACACCTTC | CASRSAGGNYGYTF
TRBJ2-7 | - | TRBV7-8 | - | TGTGCCAGCAGCCGAGCCAAGCAGGGGGGTCTCTACGAGCAGTACTTC | CASSRAKQGGLYEQYF
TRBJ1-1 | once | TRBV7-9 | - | TGTGCCAGCAGCGTCCGGGACGGCACTGAAGCTTTCTTT | CASSVRDGTEAFF
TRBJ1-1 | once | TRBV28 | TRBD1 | TGTGCCAGCACCCGTCGGACAGGGACCACTGAAGCTTTCTTT | CASTRRTGTTEAFF
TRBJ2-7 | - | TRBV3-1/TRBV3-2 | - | TGTGCCAGCAGCCAAGTTGGGGGACATTCCTACGAGCAGTACTTC | CASSQVGGHSYEQYF
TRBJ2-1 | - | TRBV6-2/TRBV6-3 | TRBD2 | TGTGCCAGCAGTAGACTAGCGCCTTCCTACAATGAGCAGTTCTTC | CASSRLAPSYNEQFF
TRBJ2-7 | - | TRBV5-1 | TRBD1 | TGCGCCAGCAGACCGGGACAGGGTAGCGAGCAGTACTTC | CASRPGQGSEQYF
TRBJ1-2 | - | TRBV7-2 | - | TGTGCCAGCAGCTTAGTGGCGGGAATAGGAGGCTACACCTTC | CASSLVAGIGGYTF
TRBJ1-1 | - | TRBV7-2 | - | TGTGCCAGTCAAACCCAGGAAGACACTGAAGCTTTCTTT | CASQTQEDTEAFF
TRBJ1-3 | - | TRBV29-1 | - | TGCAGCGGGACAGACACTGGAAACACCATATATTTT | CSGTDTGNTIYF
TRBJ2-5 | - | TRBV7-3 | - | TGTGCCAGCAGCGAACTTCAGGGTCGCGGGATTGGGGTAGAGACCCAGTACTTC | CASSELQGRGIGVETQYF